A single sample is the source of the 22 T cell receptor beta chains below, sequenced in a study of cytomegalovirus exposure and HLA in healthy donors. A multiplex PCR was run with 60 Vbeta primers and 13 Jbeta primers. The method was immunoSEQ multiplex PCR; TCRdb's version includes in-frame clones alone and lacks a portion of them. This table holds fewer than 250,000 clones, 60% to 80% found once. Sequencing used PBMCs. The receptor set was obtained from a young woman in good health and CMV-seronegative.

The chain uses TRBV9 and TRBJ2-2; possibly TRBD2 for D (6 bases). This CDR3 region has 18 residues. The germline CDR1 and CDR2 sequences are SGDLS and YYNGEE. V lost 3 bases and J lost 5, with 23 bases in between. The CDR3 region is CASSGGHGGRGRTGELFF. Written as DNA, the CDR3 is TGTGCCAGCAGCGGAGGACACGGGGGACGGGGTCGGACCGGGGAGCTGTTTTTT.

This chain connects TRBV9 to TRBJ2-1, with 8 bases aligning to TRBD2. CDR3 size: 14 residues. CDR1 is SGDLS, CDR2 YYNGEE, per germline. With V trimmed by 4 bases and J by 9 bases, 9 bases remained unmatched. The CDR3 region has the DNA TGTGCCAGCAGCCCCAGCGGGGGCTCCAGTGAGCAGTTCTTC. Protein: CASSPSGGSSEQFF.

The J gene is TRBJ1-1, the V gene TRBV5-1; D is possibly TRBD1 (5 bases). The CDR3 totals 16 residues. V lost 2 bases and J lost 1, with 15 bases in between. CDR1 SGHRS and CDR2 YFSETQ come from the germline V gene. The CDR3 DNA reads TGCGCCAGCAGCTTAGTAGACAGCCACAAGAACACTGAAGCTTTCTTT. Translation: CASSLVDSHKNTEAFF.

This chain links TRBV21-1 with TRBJ1-3. TRBV21-1 is described as a pseudogene. This CDR3 has 17 residues. CDR3 loop: CASSKGFGGLFGNTIYF. CDR3 nucleotide sequence: TGTGCCAGCAGCAAAGGGTTCGGCGGGCTCTTTGGAAACACCATATATTTT.

The rearrangement joins TRBV10-1 to TRBJ1-3; TRBD1 is a possible D gene (6 bases). Trimming took 4 bases from V and 0 from J, leaving 10 bases between them. This CDR3 spans 15 amino acids. Germline V gene data show CDR1 as WNHNN and CDR2 as SYGVQD (reference sequence). In DNA, the CDR3 is TGCGCCAGCAGTGCCGGGGACAACTCTGGAAACACCATATATTTT. This encodes CASSAGDNSGNTIYF.

This clone was detected a few times. This chain connects TRBV6-6 to TRBJ2-2, with 10 nucleotides matching TRBD1. Trimming at V came to 4 bases and at J to 7 bases, leaving 9 bases not matched to a gene. Per germline, CDR1 MNHNY and CDR2 SVGAGI (reference sequence). This CDR3 is built from 16 residues. The CDR3 loop is CASSFPGQGSGGELFF. The CDR3 coding sequence is TGTGCCAGCAGTTTTCCGGGACAGGGGTCCGGCGGGGAGCTGTTTTTT.

The rearrangement joins TRBV10-3 to TRBJ2-5; possible D gene TRBD2, 5 bases. CDR1 ENHRY and CDR2 SYGVKD come from the germline V gene. The CDR3 sequence is 13 residues long. Trimming took off 6 bases at V and 2 bases at J, with 10 bases between the two ends. For the CDR3, the DNA is TGTGCCATCAGCGGACTGGATCAAGAGACCCAGTACTTC. Its protein is CAISGLDQETQYF.

The sample holds one count of this clone. The chain carries TRBV15 and TRBJ2-1; D ambiguous. V shed 0 bases and J shed 5 bases, with 14 bases lying between them. The CDR3 contains 16 residues. Per germline, CDR1 LNHNV and CDR2 YYDKDF (reference sequence). DNA for the CDR3: TGTGCCACCAGCAGAGAGATGGCAGTTTCCCACAATGAGCAGTTCTTC. Translated: CATSREMAVSHNEQFF.

This clone was seen once. The chain couples TRBV4-1 to TRBJ1-5; D might be TRBD1 (5 bases). Looked up from germline, CDR1 is MGHRA and CDR2 is YSYEKL. The CDR3 is 16 residues long. Between the trimmed V and J ends, which lost 1 base and 8 bases, there was a span of 18 bases. CDR3 loop: CASSQGPTGRLEPQHF. The CDR3 coding sequence is TGCGCCAGCAGCCAAGGGCCTACAGGCCGATTGGAGCCCCAGCATTTT.

The V call is TRBV4-1, the J call TRBJ1-5; maybe TRBD1 (6 bases). The germline gives CDR1 MGHRA, CDR2 YSYEKL. The germline V and J ends were trimmed by 2 bases and 6 bases, with 11 bases remaining between them. CDR3 length equals 14 residues. The CDR3 loop reads CASSQTQGGQPQHF. CDR3 DNA: TGCGCCAGCAGCCAAACACAGGGTGGTCAGCCCCAGCATTTT.

The chain uses TRBV14 and TRBJ2-7, with TRBD1 as a possible D gene (8 bases). From germline, CDR1 is SGHDN and CDR2 FVKESK. V was clipped by 1 base and J by 5 bases, with 18 bases between them. CDR3 length: 16 residues. CDR3 protein: CASSQGTGGGPNEQYF. The CDR3 bases are TGTGCCAGCAGCCAAGGCACAGGGGGAGGGCCAAACGAGCAGTACTTC.

The rearrangement uses TRBV5-6 and TRBJ2-5; 15 positions match TRBD2. The length of the CDR3 is 19 residues. CDR1 and CDR2 (germline): SGHDT, YYEEEE. After removal of 3 bases from V and 0 bases from J, the junction contained 9 bases not matched to a gene. The CDR3 spells CASSSEGLAGGPYQETQYF. The CDR3 region has the DNA TGTGCCAGCAGCTCGGAGGGACTAGCGGGGGGCCCGTACCAAGAGACCCAGTACTTC.

This clone was seen more than once but under ten times. The chain has TRBV29-1 and TRBJ1-2, with 8 bases lining up with TRBD1. The CDR3 is 17 amino acids. Germline loops: CDR1 SQVTM, CDR2 ANQGSEA. Trimming took 4 bases from V and 2 from J; bases not matched to a gene: 15. The CDR3 DNA sequence: TGCAGCGTTGTCGGGCCCCCAGGGACAGGCGGAAACTATGGCTACACCTTC. This codes for CSVVGPPGTGGNYGYTF.

The rearrangement uses TRBV25-1 and TRBJ2-7, with 7 bases fitting TRBD2. The CDR3 runs 16 residues. In germline, CDR1 is MGHDK, CDR2 SYGVNS. The J segment lost 2 bases and the V segment lost 5 bases, leaving 12 bases of the junction unmatched. The CDR3 reads CASSHIGLADTYEQYF. DNA of the CDR3: TGTGCCAGCAGTCACATTGGGCTAGCGGATACCTACGAGCAGTACTTC.

The chain is built from TRBV5-1 and TRBJ2-7; 8 nucleotides align to TRBD1. From germline, CDR1 is SGHRS and CDR2 YFSETQ. V shed 4 bases and J 5 bases; nucleotides not matched to a gene: 5. This CDR3 is built from 13 residues. CDR3 nucleotides: TGCGCCAGCAGCAGGACAGGGTCCAACGAGCAGTACTTC. This sequence encodes CASSRTGSNEQYF.

The J gene is TRBJ2-4, the V gene TRBV5-6; D gene ambiguous. Germline V gene sequence: CDR1 SGHDT, CDR2 YYEEEE. The V end was cut by 0 bases, the J end by 8 bases, with 18 bases between. This CDR3 comprises 16 residues. The CDR3 here is CASSLDGQAEWDIQYF. CDR3 DNA: TGTGCCAGCAGCTTGGATGGGCAGGCCGAATGGGACATTCAGTACTTC.

The chain has TRBV5-8 and TRBJ1-5; unclear D gene. The CDR3 is made up of 12 amino acids. In germline, CDR1 is SGHTS, CDR2 YDEGEE. Trimming removed 2 bases at V and 7 bases at J, with 7 bases between. The CDR3 DNA follows: TGTGCCAGCAGCTTTCCGTTCCAGCCCCAGCATTTT. Protein: CASSFPFQPQHF. The entire variable domain, with the rest obtained from reference TRBV5-8 and TRBJ1-5, is as follows: EAGVTQSPTHLIKTRGQQATLRCSPISGHTSVYWYQQALGLGLQFLLWYDEGEERNRGNFPPRFSGRQFPNYSSELNVNALELEDSALYLCASSFPFQPQHFGDGTRLSIL.

This chain uses TRBV27 with TRBJ2-3; 13 positions agree with TRBD2. After removal of 5 bases from V and 8 bases from J, the junction contained 10 bases not matched to a gene. Germline V gives CDR1 MNHEY, CDR2 SMNVEV (reference sequence). The CDR3 runs 16 residues. The CDR3 loop is CASSPTTSGGAITQYF. The CDR3 bases are TGTGCCAGCAGTCCAACTACTAGCGGGGGGGCTATTACGCAGTATTTT.

The genes are TRBV19 and TRBJ1-4; 7 bases are a match to TRBD1. Germline V CDR1 and CDR2: LNHDA, SQIVND (reference sequence). There are 16 residues in the CDR3. The junction had 12 bases not matched to a gene; V was cut back by 6 bases and J by 5 bases. The CDR3 region has the DNA TGTGCCAGTAGCCCCCTGCCGGGACAGCAGAATGAAAAACTGTTTTTT. It encodes CASSPLPGQQNEKLFF.

V is TRBV14 and J is TRBJ1-1, with 9 bases matching TRBD1. CDR1 and CDR2 (germline): SGHDN, FVKESK. The CDR3 totals 15 residues. The ends lost 5 bases at V and 4 bases at J; junction bases unmatched: 8. DNA of the CDR3: TGTGCCAGCAGCTCGGGACAGGGTCTTATCACTGAAGCTTTCTTT. Amino acid sequence: CASSSGQGLITEAFF.

The V call is TRBV14, the J call TRBJ2-3, with TRBD1 as a possible D gene (6 bases). The CDR3 has 13 amino acids. Germline lookup yields CDR1 SGHDN and CDR2 FVKESK. V was shortened by 3 bases and J by 5 bases, with 9 bases between the two germline ends. As DNA, the CDR3 is TGTGCCAGCAGCCACGTACAGGGAGATACGCAGTATTTT. This encodes CASSHVQGDTQYF.

This sequence joins TRBV7-8 and TRBJ2-3, with D unclear. CDR3 length equals 16 residues. The germline V gene encodes CDR1 SGHVS and CDR2 FQNEAQ. Trimming pared 0 bases from V and 1 base from J, leaving 11 bases between. Here the CDR3 reads CASSLAHFGGTDTQYF. CDR3 nucleotide sequence: TGTGCCAGCAGCTTAGCGCACTTCGGAGGCACAGATACGCAGTATTTT. The whole variable domain, filled in from reference TRBV7-8 and TRBJ2-3, reads GAGVSQSPRYKVAKRGQDVALRCDPISGHVSLFWYQQALGQGPEFLTYFQNEAQLDKSGLPSDRFFAERPEGSVSTLKIQRTQQEDSAVYLCASSLAHFGGTDTQYFGPGTRLTVL.